Listed here are 14 T cell receptor beta chains from one sample, sequenced in a study of T-cell memory formation after mild COVID-19. In TCRdb, the 5' RACE reads were re-called with MiXCR into one record per CDR3 protein. The sample contains 110,000 or so distinct CDR3 sequences, 20% to 25% of which appear only once. Sequencing was performed on PBMCs or a T cell subset sorted from them (not recorded which). These receptors originate from a man aged 18 to 35 who had mild COVID-19 (a few samples of this study predate the infection). Cell type and time point are not known.

The V and J genes are TRBV7-9 and TRBJ2-5; no definite D call. Germline V gene lookup returns CDR1 SEHNR and CDR2 FQNEAQ (reference sequence). The CDR3 is made up of 11 amino acids. V lost 2 bases to trimming and J lost 5 bases, with 3 bases between them. The CDR3 region is CASSLFETQYF. The CDR3 region has the DNA TGTGCCAGCAGCTTATTCGAGACCCAGTACTTC.

The chain combines TRBV14 with TRBJ1-2; 8 bases line up with TRBD1. Germline V CDR1 and CDR2: SGHDN, FVKESK. V gave up 4 bases and J gave up 2 bases; unmatched junction bases: 6. This CDR3 comprises 15 residues. The CDR3 reads CASSPFGQGNYGYTF. DNA of the CDR3: TGTGCCAGCAGCCCCTTCGGACAGGGCAACTATGGCTACACCTTC.

This clonotype was seen only a few times. The genes are TRBV3-1 and TRBJ1-5, with D possibly being TRBD1 (5 bases). The CDR3 extends over 16 amino acids. The V and J ends lost 2 bases and 3 bases respectively, with 14 bases between them. Germline loops: CDR1 LGHDT, CDR2 YNNKEL (reference sequence). CDR3 sequence reads: CASSQQGDSYNQPQHF. For the CDR3, the DNA is TGTGCCAGCAGCCAACAAGGAGACAGTTACAATCAGCCCCAGCATTTT. Combining the CDR3 with reference TRBV3-1 and TRBJ1-5 gives the whole variable domain DTAVSQTPKYLVTQMGNDKSIKCEQNLGHDTMYWYKQDSKKFLKIMFSYNNKELIINETVPNRFSPKSPDKAHLNLHINSLELGDSAVYFCASSQQGDSYNQPQHFGDGTRLSIL.

V and J are TRBV4-1 and TRBJ1-5, with D possibly being TRBD1 (5 bases). Germline values: CDR1 MGHRA, CDR2 YSYEKL. Trimming left V 3 bases short and J 5 bases short, with 11 bases between. The CDR3 contains 14 residues. The CDR3 here is CASSQGLPYQPQHF. The CDR3 coding sequence is TGCGCCAGCAGCCAGGGACTGCCGTATCAGCCCCAGCATTTT.

This clonotype came up a few times. V and J are TRBV7-2 and TRBJ2-1; 16 bases align to TRBD2. Germline CDR1 is SGHTA and CDR2 is FQGNSA. Unmatched junction bases numbered 9, after V lost 0 bases and J lost 7 bases. The CDR3 totals 19 residues. The CDR3 DNA sequence: TGTGCCAGCAGCTTAGCGGGACTAGCGGGGGGGATCGTTTTGAATGAGCAGTTCTTC. As protein: CASSLAGLAGGIVLNEQFF.

This clonotype has more than one count but fewer than ten. The chain employs TRBV9 and TRBJ2-7; tentatively, D is TRBD1 (6 bases). The CDR3 consists of 13 residues. Germline V gene data show CDR1 as SGDLS and CDR2 as YYNGEE. Trimming stripped 0 bases from V and 6 bases from J, with 10 bases between. The CDR3 is CASSVDRVAEQYF. CDR3 in DNA: TGTGCCAGCAGCGTAGACAGGGTTGCCGAGCAGTACTTC.

This clonotype was detected only a few times. The rearrangement joins TRBV4-1 to TRBJ2-2; the D gene is possibly TRBD1 (6 bases). Germline V CDR1 and CDR2: MGHRA, YSYEKL. V lost 4 bases to trimming and J lost 2 bases, with 14 bases between them. This CDR3 has 16 residues. DNA of the CDR3: TGCGCCAGCAGCCCGCAGGCACAGGGTAACACCGGGGAGCTGTTTTTT. Its protein product is CASSPQAQGNTGELFF.

V gene TRBV27 combines with J gene TRBJ1-5; D gene uncertain. The CDR3 is made up of 15 amino acids. V shed 6 bases and J shed 0 bases, with 12 bases lying between them. The germline CDR1 and CDR2 sequences are MNHEY and SMNVEV (reference sequence). The CDR3 sequence: CASRPGVDSNQPQHF. In DNA, the CDR3 is TGTGCCAGCAGGCCCGGGGTCGATAGCAATCAGCCCCAGCATTTT.

At least ten counts were recorded for this clonotype. V gene TRBV7-8 combines with J gene TRBJ2-3; 10 positions agree with TRBD2. Germline values: CDR1 SGHVS, CDR2 FQNEAQ. The CDR3 is made up of 15 amino acids. The ends lost 2 bases at V and 3 bases at J; junction bases unmatched: 2. CDR3: CASSLLLAGTDTQYF. The CDR3 DNA sequence: TGTGCCAGCAGCTTACTACTAGCGGGGACAGATACGCAGTATTTT.

The chain combines TRBV15 with TRBJ2-7, with D possibly being TRBD2 (6 bases). This CDR3 is 15 amino acids long. Germline V gene data show CDR1 as LNHNV and CDR2 as YYDKDF (reference sequence). V was trimmed by 3 bases and J by 3 bases, leaving 15 bases between them. CDR3 sequence: CATSRRGGPGYEQYF. CDR3 DNA sequence: TGTGCCACCAGCAGGAGGGGAGGCCCGGGCTACGAGCAGTACTTC.

For the CDR3, the DNA is TGCAGTGCTACCCCCGGGGCCCTTCAGGGGTACGAGCAGTACTTC. It specifies CSATPGALQGYEQYF. V gene TRBV20-1 combines with J gene TRBJ2-7; possible D gene TRBD1, 6 bases. Germline V CDR1 and CDR2: DFQATT, SNEGSKA (reference sequence). The length of the CDR3 is 15 residues. The V and J ends lost 4 bases and 4 bases respectively, with 20 bases between them.

This clonotype was counted only a few times. V usage is TRBV27 and J usage is TRBJ1-6; the D gene is possibly TRBD1 (6 bases). Germline CDR1 reads MNHEY; CDR2 reads SMNVEV (reference sequence). CDR3 length: 16 amino acids. The V and J ends lost 6 bases and 6 bases respectively, with 18 bases between them. CDR3 coding DNA: TGTGCCAGCAGAACCGGGGGCCTCGGAGGTAATTCACCCCTCCACTTT. This encodes CASRTGGLGGNSPLHF.

In its sample, this clonotype was seen once. CDR3: CASSGTGGPAVYGYTF. In nucleotides, the CDR3 is TGTGCCAGCAGCGGGACAGGGGGCCCGGCGGTTTATGGCTACACCTTC. The chain has TRBV5-4 and TRBJ1-2; 12 bases align to TRBD1. The CDR3 consists of 16 residues. The V gene's germline CDR1 is SGHNT and CDR2 YYREEE (reference sequence). The V segment lost 4 bases and the J segment 5 bases; nucleotides outside the gene matches: 9.

The gene calls are TRBV10-3 and TRBJ2-3, with D perhaps TRBD1 or TRBD2 (5 bases each). The V end lost 3 bases, the J end lost 4 bases, and 14 bases lay between the germline ends. The CDR3 runs to 15 residues. Germline V gene data show CDR1 as ENHRY and CDR2 as SYGVKD. CDR3 in DNA: TGTGCCATCAGTGACAGGGACGACCCCCCAGATACGCAGTATTTT. Protein product: CAISDRDDPPDTQYF.